This T cell receptor beta chain was retrieved from a study of blood T cell repertoires in COVID-19. On the study more broadly: Whether acute or convalescent, the COVID-19 samples came from the United States, Italy and Spain. PBMCs, B-cell-depleted T cells, or T cells were the source of the cDNA or gDNA that made up the material.

Original methodology: From reference gene primer amplification, estimates of nucleated cell counts were derived. The assay was immunoSEQ multiplex PCR, and TCRdb's table has in-frame clones only and misses some. V, J and clone size reflect that table, while D and trimming were determined from the DNA. The sample has 86,000 or so clones, 65% to 85% seen once. There are 16 residues in the CDR3. The J segment lost 2 bases and the V segment lost 5 bases, leaving 10 bases of the junction unmatched. Germline V CDR1 and CDR2: LNHNV, YYDKDF (reference sequence). This TCR derives from a man in his 70s with acute or convalescent COVID-19. This chain joins TRBV15 and TRBJ2-3, with 7 bases fitting TRBD2. Sequencing was performed on peripheral blood. CDR3 sequence reads: CATSPGGSLLTDTQYF. The CDR3 region has the DNA TGTGCCACCAGCCCCGGGGGGTCCCTCCTCACAGATACGCAGTATTTT.